The 4 T cell receptor beta chains below all came from one sample that was sequenced in a study of shared T cell receptors in the human thymus. TCRdb's copy holds only in-frame clones and misses some; the assay was immunoSEQ multiplex PCR. The sample includes almost 550,000 clones, about four fifths of them seen just once. This same sample was also taken into another study, of human thymus T cells.

Sequencing was performed on thymocytes. Receptors originate from a boy less than two years old with a congenital heart defect.

This clone was recorded a few times. This rearrangement joins TRBV14 to TRBJ1-2, with TRBD1 as a possible D gene (5 bases). In germline, CDR1 is SGHDN, CDR2 FVKESK. V was shortened by 4 bases and J by 8 bases, with 23 bases between the two germline ends. This CDR3 has 16 residues. The CDR3 nucleotides read TGTGCCAGCAGCCCCTGGGTAGTAAGGGGCCTCAGGGGCTACACCTTC. Translated, it gives CASSPWVVRGLRGYTF.

This clone was detected a few times. This chain joins TRBV6-5 and TRBJ2-7, with 7 bases matching TRBD2. V lost 3 bases, J lost 0 bases, and 5 bases stayed unmatched. Germline-derived CDR1 and CDR2 are MNHEY and SVGAGI. CDR3 size: 15 residues. The CDR3: CASSYSSGTSYEQYF. The CDR3 DNA is TGTGCCAGCAGTTATTCCAGCGGGACCTCCTACGAGCAGTACTTC.

The CDR3 bases are TGTGCCAGTAGTATTCCGGGACAGGATCATAAAGGAAACACCATATATTTT. This codes for CASSIPGQDHKGNTIYF. The chain is built from TRBV19 and TRBJ1-3; 8 bases fit TRBD1. The CDR3 covers 17 residues. With V trimmed by 3 bases and J by 4 bases, 11 bases remained unmatched. The germline CDR1 and CDR2 sequences are LNHDA and SQIVND (reference sequence).

This sequence joins TRBV25-1 and TRBJ1-2, with 8 bases fitting TRBD1. V lost 5 bases, J lost 5 bases, and 7 bases stayed unmatched. Per the germline V gene, CDR1 is MGHDK and CDR2 is SYGVNS. The CDR3 has 14 residues. CDR3 nucleotides: TGTGCCAGCAGTCGGCAGGGGGCGATGTATGGCTACACCTTC. Amino acids: CASSRQGAMYGYTF.